Following are 10 T cell receptor beta chains from one sample sequenced in a study of T cells after yellow fever vaccination. In TCRdb, the 5' RACE reads were re-called with MiXCR into one record per CDR3 protein. Among under 600,000 distinct CDR3 sequences listed, approximately 15% were seen once. Sequencing was performed on PBMCs, taken on the day of the yellow fever booster vaccination. The receptor set was obtained from a man in his thirties or forties who received the YFV17D yellow fever vaccine.

The chain is built from TRBV29-1 and TRBJ1-4; unclear D gene. Germline V lookup: CDR1 SQVTM, CDR2 ANQGSEA. The CDR3 is made up of 12 amino acids. Trimming pared 5 bases from V and 8 bases from J, leaving 12 bases between. The CDR3 DNA follows: TGCAGCGTTACGGAGGTGGGCGAAAAACTGTTTTTT. Translating gives CSVTEVGEKLFF.

This rearrangement joins TRBV5-1 to TRBJ2-7; the match to TRBD2 covers 7 bases. Germline values: CDR1 SGHRS, CDR2 YFSETQ. J gave up 1 base and V 3 bases, and 16 bases lay outside the gene matches. The CDR3 covers 18 residues. CDR3 loop: CASSSSGLSLGGSYEQYF. CDR3 DNA sequence: TGCGCCAGCAGCTCTAGCGGTTTGAGTTTAGGCGGTTCCTACGAGCAGTACTTC.

This clonotype came up many times. This rearrangement joins TRBV9 to TRBJ1-1, with D unresolved. CDR3 length: 14 amino acids. Germline CDR1 and CDR2: SGDLS and YYNGEE. With 4 bases removed from V and 5 bases from J, the gap between germline ends came to 15 bases. The CDR3 DNA reads TGTGCCAGCAGCCCGGGATCGGGGAGGACTGAAGCTTTCTTT. This encodes CASSPGSGRTEAFF.

V gene TRBV5-5 combines with J gene TRBJ2-1, with D maybe TRBD1 (5 bases). The germline V gene encodes CDR1 SGHKS and CDR2 YYEKEE (reference sequence). V lost 2 bases and J 9 bases, leaving 9 bases between the germline ends. The CDR3 runs 12 residues. The DNA of the CDR3 is TGTGCCAGCAGCTTAGTGGGGCTTGAGCAGTTCTTC. It encodes CASSLVGLEQFF.

This rearrangement joins TRBV20-1 to TRBJ1-2; the D gene is possibly TRBD1 (5 bases). Trimming pared 0 bases from V and 2 bases from J, leaving 13 bases between. Germline V gives CDR1 DFQATT, CDR2 SNEGSKA (reference sequence). The CDR3 totals 15 residues. This CDR3 is CSARDYRDSNYGYTF. The DNA for the CDR3 is TGCAGTGCTAGAGATTATCGCGACAGCAACTATGGCTACACCTTC.

The chain carries TRBV11-1 and TRBJ2-3; 10 positions agree with TRBD2. Per the germline V gene, CDR1 is SGHAT and CDR2 is FQDESV (reference sequence). The ends lost 5 bases at V and 4 bases at J; junction bases unmatched: 18. This CDR3 comprises 19 residues. This chain's CDR3 is CASSTSPKAGGPHPDTQYF. The DNA for the CDR3 is TGTGCCAGCAGCACTAGCCCTAAAGCGGGAGGGCCCCATCCAGATACGCAGTATTTT.

This clonotype was detected ten times or more. The chain uses TRBV5-1 and TRBJ2-5; D ambiguous. The CDR3 contains 13 residues. V gave up 1 base and J gave up 7 bases, with 11 bases separating them. The germline V gene has CDR1 SGHRS and CDR2 YFSETQ. CDR3 sequence reads: CASSLIPARTQYF. Written as DNA, the CDR3 is TGCGCCAGCAGCTTGATTCCCGCTAGGACCCAGTACTTC.

This clonotype was counted a few times. The rearrangement uses TRBV4-2 and TRBJ2-5, with 9 bases that match TRBD2. The CDR3 is 18 amino acids. The junction had 12 bases not matched to a gene; V was cut back by 0 bases and J by 4 bases. The germline gives CDR1 LGHNA, CDR2 YNFKEQ. For the CDR3, the DNA is TGTGCCAGCAGCCAAGAGGGGGGTAGCGGGAGAATTGGAGAGACCCAGTACTTC. It translates to CASSQEGGSGRIGETQYF.

V and J are TRBV15 and TRBJ2-7; 9 nucleotides line up with TRBD2. The CDR3 has 18 residues. The V and J ends lost 1 base and 0 bases, in that order; junction bases with no gene match: 10. The germline V gene encodes CDR1 LNHNV and CDR2 YYDKDF (reference sequence). CDR3 nucleotides: TGTGCCACCAGCAGAGCCGGGGGGCTAGCGGGGAACTCCTACGAGCAGTACTTC. Translating it yields CATSRAGGLAGNSYEQYF. The variable domain in full, completed from reference TRBV15 and TRBJ2-7, reads DAMVIQNPRYQVTQFGKPVTLSCSQTLNHNVMYWYQQKSSQAPKLLFHYYDKDFNNEADTPDNFQSRRPNTSFCFLDIRSPGLGDTAMYLCATSRAGGLAGNSYEQYFGPGTRLTVT.

This clonotype was counted many times. The rearrangement uses TRBV7-2 and TRBJ2-3; TRBD2 aligns across 12 bases. The length of the CDR3 is 15 residues. V gave up 4 bases and J gave up 4 bases; unmatched junction bases: 3. Germline CDR1 is SGHTA and CDR2 is FQGNSA. The chain's CDR3 is CASSSSGRGADTQYF. The DNA for the CDR3 is TGTGCCAGCAGCTCTAGCGGGAGGGGAGCAGATACGCAGTATTTT.